These T cell receptor beta chains were read from a single sample in a study of blood T cell repertoires in COVID-19. Sequencing used immunoSEQ multiplex PCR; TCRdb keeps in-frame clones, though not all of them. The profile shows about 440,000 clones, 80% to 95% of them singletons. The sample taken for sequencing was PBMCs or T cells enriched from blood (not recorded which). All receptors derive from a man between 18 and 35 years old who had recovered from COVID-19. Each CDR3 is given with its conserved first and last residue. D genes are given only for firm matches. Rows may omit the clone size; those that give it use once, few, many or a size class.

d_call	v_call	clone_size	j_call	cdr3_nt	cdr3_aa
TRBD2	TRBV3-1/TRBV3-2	.	TRBJ2-1	TGTGCCAGCAGTGAAATTAGCGGGAGGATCGACAATGAGCAGTTCTTC	CASSEISGRIDNEQFF
TRBD1	TRBV5-1	.	TRBJ1-1	TGCGCCAGCAGCTCAGGGGGGACTGAAGCTTTCTTT	CASSSGGTEAFF
.	TRBV2	.	TRBJ1-6	TGTGCCAGCAGTACAGGTTATAATTCACCCCTCCACTTT	CASSTGYNSPLHF
TRBD2	TRBV9	once	TRBJ2-3	TGTGCCAGCAGCCCCCTTAGCGGGGGAAGCACAGATACGCAGTATTTT	CASSPLSGGSTDTQYF
.	TRBV2	.	TRBJ2-1	TGTGCCAGCAGTGAAGACCGGGACTCCTCCTACAATGAGCAGTTCTTC	CASSEDRDSSYNEQFF
TRBD2	TRBV11-2	once	TRBJ2-1	TGTGCCAGCAGCCTACTAGCGGGAGGGCGCAATGAGCAGTTCTTC	CASSLLAGGRNEQFF
.	TRBV11-3	.	TRBJ1-1	TGTGCCAGCAGCCCCGGACATTGGGGCGGCACGACTGCAGCTTTCTTT	CASSPGHWGGTTAAFF
.	TRBV27	.	TRBJ1-1	TGTGCCAGCCTACCGATCGGCCCCAGGGGCAGGAACACTGAAGCTTTCTTT	CASLPIGPRGRNTEAFF
TRBD2	TRBV6-2/TRBV6-3	few	TRBJ2-3	TGTGCCAGCAGTTACGCGACTAGCGGTAGTGCCCCAGATACGCAGTATTTT	CASSYATSGSAPDTQYF
TRBD2	TRBV2	.	TRBJ2-4	TGTGCCAGCAGTGAGGAAGCGGGGGGGTTGACCCTTTCGGCCAAAAACATTCAGTACTTC	CASSEEAGGLTLSAKNIQYF
TRBD2	TRBV4-1	.	TRBJ2-5	TGCGCCAGCAGCTCGATTCTAGCGGGGGGGGAGACCCAGTACTTC	CASSSILAGGETQYF
TRBD1	TRBV2	.	TRBJ1-2	TGTGCCAGCAGCCTGGGACAGGGGATTAATGGCTACACCTTC	CASSLGQGINGYTF
.	TRBV19	.	TRBJ1-1	TGTGCCAGTAGACAGGGCATGAACACTGAAGCTTTCTTT	CASRQGMNTEAFF
.	TRBV28	.	TRBJ1-1	TGTGCCAGCAGTTTGAACGGTCCAGGGAAGACCACTGAAGCTTTCTTT	CASSLNGPGKTTEAFF
TRBD1	TRBV5-1	.	TRBJ1-4	TGCGCCAGCAGCTTTGCAGGGGGCTTTGAAAAACTGTTTTTT	CASSFAGGFEKLFF
.	TRBV7-9	.	TRBJ1-2	TGTGCCAGCAGCTTAGAGGTTGGGCAGAGCTATGGCTACACCTTC	CASSLEVGQSYGYTF
.	TRBV2	.	TRBJ1-2	TGTGCCAGCAGCCCACAGGCAGGAGCCTATGGCTACACCTTC	CASSPQAGAYGYTF
.	TRBV27	.	TRBJ1-2	TGTGCCAGCAGTTTGGTGCCGGGCTATGGCTACACCTTC	CASSLVPGYGYTF
TRBD2	TRBV11-2	.	TRBJ2-1	TGTGCCAGCAACAATCTAGCGGGAGCCTACAATGAGCAGTTCTTC	CASNNLAGAYNEQFF
.	TRBV2	.	TRBJ1-1	TGTGCCAGCAGTGAGGGCCCGGGAATGGCGGATGAAGCTTTCTTT	CASSEGPGMADEAFF
TRBD1	TRBV19	.	TRBJ1-5	TGTGCCAGTAGTACCAGACAGGGGGCGTTAGATCAGCCCCAGCATTTT	CASSTRQGALDQPQHF
TRBD1	TRBV6-6	.	TRBJ2-7	TGTGCCAGCAGTTCAAGGGACAGCCACGAGCAGTACTTC	CASSSRDSHEQYF
.	TRBV2	.	TRBJ1-2	TGTGCCAGCAGTGTTATGGGGCCGGGCTATGGCTACACCTTC	CASSVMGPGYGYTF
.	TRBV5-1	.	TRBJ2-1	TGCGCCAGCAGCTTGGAGCCAGCGGGCTACCCCGGCGATGAGCAGTTCTTC	CASSLEPAGYPGDEQFF